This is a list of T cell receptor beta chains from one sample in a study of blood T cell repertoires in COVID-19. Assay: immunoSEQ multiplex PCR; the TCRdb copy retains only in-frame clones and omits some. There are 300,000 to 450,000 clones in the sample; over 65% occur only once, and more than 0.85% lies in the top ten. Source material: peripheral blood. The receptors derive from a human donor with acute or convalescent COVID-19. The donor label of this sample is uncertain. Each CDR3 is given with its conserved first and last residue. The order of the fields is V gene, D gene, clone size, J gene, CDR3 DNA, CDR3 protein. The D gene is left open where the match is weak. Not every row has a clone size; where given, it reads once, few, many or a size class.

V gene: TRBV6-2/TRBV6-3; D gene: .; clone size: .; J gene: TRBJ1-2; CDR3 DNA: TGTGCCAGCAGTTACGCGGACTCGTATGGCTACACCTTC; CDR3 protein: CASSYADSYGYTF
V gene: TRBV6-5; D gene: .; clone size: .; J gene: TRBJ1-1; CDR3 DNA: TGTGCCAGCAGCTACGACAGCCAAGCTTTCTTT; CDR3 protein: CASSYDSQAFF
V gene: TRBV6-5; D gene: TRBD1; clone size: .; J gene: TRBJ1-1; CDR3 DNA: TGTGCCAGCAGATCCCCGGGACAGGGGCCTGAAGCTTTCTTT; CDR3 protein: CASRSPGQGPEAFF
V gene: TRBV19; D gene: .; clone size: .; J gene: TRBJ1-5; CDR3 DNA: TGTGCCAGTAGTATAGTGGGCAGGGGAAGGCGGTCCCAGCATTTT; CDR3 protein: CASSIVGRGRRSQHF
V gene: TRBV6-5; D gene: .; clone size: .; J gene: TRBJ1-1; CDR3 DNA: TGTGCCAGCAGTTACCGGGGAGAGAACACTGAAGCTTTCTTT; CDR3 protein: CASSYRGENTEAFF
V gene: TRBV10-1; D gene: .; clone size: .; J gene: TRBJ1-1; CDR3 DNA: TGCGCCAGCAGTGAGTCGTTAGGGGGTAAGATAGAAGCTTTCTTT; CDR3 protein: CASSESLGGKIEAFF
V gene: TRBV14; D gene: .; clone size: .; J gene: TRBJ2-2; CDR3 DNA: TGTGCCAGCAGGGAACAGGCGAACACCGGGGAGCTGTTTTTT; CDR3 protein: CASREQANTGELFF
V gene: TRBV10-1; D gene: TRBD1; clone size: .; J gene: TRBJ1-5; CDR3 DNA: TGCGCCAGCAGCGACAGGGCATCAGGACAGCCCCAGCATTTT; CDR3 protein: CASSDRASGQPQHF
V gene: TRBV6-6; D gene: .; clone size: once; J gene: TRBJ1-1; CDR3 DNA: TGTGCCAGCAGTTACTCCACAACGAACACTGAAGCTTTCTTT; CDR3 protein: CASSYSTTNTEAFF
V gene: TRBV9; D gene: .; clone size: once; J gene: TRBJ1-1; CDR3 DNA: TGTGCCAGCAGTTGGGGACTAGGGGACACTGAAGCTTTCTTT; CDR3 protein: CASSWGLGDTEAFF
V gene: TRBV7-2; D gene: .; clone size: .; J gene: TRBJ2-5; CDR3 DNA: TGTGCCAGCAGCTTAGGGGGGACACGAGAGACCCAGTACTTC; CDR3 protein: CASSLGGTRETQYF
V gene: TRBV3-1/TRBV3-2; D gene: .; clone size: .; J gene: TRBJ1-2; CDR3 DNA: TGTGCCAGCAGCTCCGGACAGCAGTACCGCTACACCTTC; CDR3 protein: CASSSGQQYRYTF
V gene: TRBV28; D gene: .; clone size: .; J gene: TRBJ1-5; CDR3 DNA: TGTGCCAGCCTCAACGGTGGCGGGGGAAGCCAGCCCCAGCATTTT; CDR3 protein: CASLNGGGGSQPQHF
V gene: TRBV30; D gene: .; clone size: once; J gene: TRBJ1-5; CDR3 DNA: TGTGCCTGGAGTGTAGGGGGGGGCCAGCCCCAGCATTTT; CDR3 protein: CAWSVGGGQPQHF
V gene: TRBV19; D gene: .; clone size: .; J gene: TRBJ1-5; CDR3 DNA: TGTGCCAGTAGGAGGAGGGGAACGACGGTCCCGGGTCAGCCCCAGCATTTT; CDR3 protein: CASRRRGTTVPGQPQHF
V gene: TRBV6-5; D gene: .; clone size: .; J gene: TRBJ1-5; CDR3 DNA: TGTGCCAGCAGTCCCGGGAATAGCAATCAGCCCCAGCATTTT; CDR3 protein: CASSPGNSNQPQHF
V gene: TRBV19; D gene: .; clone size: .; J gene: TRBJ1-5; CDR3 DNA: TGTGCCAGTAGGTCACAGGGAAGTAGCAATCAGCCCCAGCATTTT; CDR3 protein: CASRSQGSSNQPQHF
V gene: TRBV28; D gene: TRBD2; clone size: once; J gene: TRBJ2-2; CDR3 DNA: TGTGCCAGCAGTCGCGATGCGAATAGCGGGGGTCCCACCGGGGAGCTGTTTTTT; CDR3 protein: CASSRDANSGGPTGELFF
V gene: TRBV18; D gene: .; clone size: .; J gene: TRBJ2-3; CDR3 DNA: TGTGCCAGCTCACCTAACGCACTATCCTGGCATACGCAGTATTTT; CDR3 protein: CASSPNALSWHTQYF
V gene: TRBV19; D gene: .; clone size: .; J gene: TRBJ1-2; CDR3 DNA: TGTGCCAGTAGTATTAGGAGGAACTATGGCTACACCTTC; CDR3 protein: CASSIRRNYGYTF
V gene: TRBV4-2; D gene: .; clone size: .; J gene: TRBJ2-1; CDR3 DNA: TGTGCCAGCAGCCAAGATCTGAGCGGAGCCTACAATGAGCAGTTCTTC; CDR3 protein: CASSQDLSGAYNEQFF
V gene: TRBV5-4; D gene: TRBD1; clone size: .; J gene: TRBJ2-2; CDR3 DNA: TGTGCCAGCAGCTTCTCACAGGGGGCCGGGGAGCTGTTTTTT; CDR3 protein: CASSFSQGAGELFF
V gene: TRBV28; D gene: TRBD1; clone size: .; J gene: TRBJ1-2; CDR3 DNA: TGTGCCAGCAGCCACGACAGGGTTGGTGGCTACACCTTC; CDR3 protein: CASSHDRVGGYTF
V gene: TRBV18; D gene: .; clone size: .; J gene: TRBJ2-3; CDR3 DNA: TGTGCCAGCTCACCAGGGTTAGCAAGCACAGATACGCAGTATTTT; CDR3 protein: CASSPGLASTDTQYF
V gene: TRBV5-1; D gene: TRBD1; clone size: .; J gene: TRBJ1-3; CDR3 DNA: TGCGCCAGCAGCCCCGGACAGGGGGTTATCGGAAACACCATATATTTT; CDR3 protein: CASSPGQGVIGNTIYF
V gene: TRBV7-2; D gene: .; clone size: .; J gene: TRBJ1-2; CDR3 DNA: TGTGCCAGCAGCTCGTACAGGGATTACTATGGCTACACCTTC; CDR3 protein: CASSSYRDYYGYTF
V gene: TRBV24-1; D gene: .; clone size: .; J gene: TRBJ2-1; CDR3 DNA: TGTGCCACCAGTGACCCATCCCGGGGTGAGCAGTTCTTC; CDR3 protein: CATSDPSRGEQFF
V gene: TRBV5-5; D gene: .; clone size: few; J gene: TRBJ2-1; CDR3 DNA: TGTGCCAGCAGCTTCGCCGGGAGCTCCTACAATGAGCAGTTCTTC; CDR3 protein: CASSFAGSSYNEQFF
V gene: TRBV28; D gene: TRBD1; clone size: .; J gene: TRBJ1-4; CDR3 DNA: TGTGCCAGCAGTCTCTTACAGGGGTTAGAAGAAAAACTGTTTTTT; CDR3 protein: CASSLLQGLEEKLFF
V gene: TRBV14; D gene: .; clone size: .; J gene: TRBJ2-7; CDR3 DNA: TGTGCCAGCAGCCAAGATCGACAGCGCTACGAGCAGTACTTC; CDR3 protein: CASSQDRQRYEQYF
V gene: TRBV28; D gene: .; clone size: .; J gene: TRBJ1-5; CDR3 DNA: TGTGCCAGCAGATACTATAGCAATCAGCCCCAGCATTTT; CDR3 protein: CASRYYSNQPQHF
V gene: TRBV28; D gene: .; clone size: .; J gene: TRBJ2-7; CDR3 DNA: TGTGCCAGCAGTGAAACTGGGGGCCATAACTACGAGCAGTACTTC; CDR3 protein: CASSETGGHNYEQYF
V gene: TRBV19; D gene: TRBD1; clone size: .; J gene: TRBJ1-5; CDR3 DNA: TGTGCCAGTAGTACCGGACAGGGACGCAATCAGCCCCAGCATTTT; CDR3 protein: CASSTGQGRNQPQHF
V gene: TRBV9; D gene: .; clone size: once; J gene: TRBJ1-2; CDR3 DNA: TGTGCCAGCAGCGTCCCTTTCGGGAGGGGCTACACCTTC; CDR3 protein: CASSVPFGRGYTF
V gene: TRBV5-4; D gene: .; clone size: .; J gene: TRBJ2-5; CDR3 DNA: TGTGCCAGCAGCTTGAGGGGGGGACTGCTAGAGACCCAGTACTTC; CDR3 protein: CASSLRGGLLETQYF
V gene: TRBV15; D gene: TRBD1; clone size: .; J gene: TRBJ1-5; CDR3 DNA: TGTGCCACCAGCCCCGGGACAGGCCCCAATCAGCCCCAGCATTTT; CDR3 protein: CATSPGTGPNQPQHF
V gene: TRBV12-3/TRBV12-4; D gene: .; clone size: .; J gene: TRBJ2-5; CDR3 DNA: TGTGCCAGCAGGGGGCCCGAAGAGACCCAGTACTTC; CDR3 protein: CASRGPEETQYF
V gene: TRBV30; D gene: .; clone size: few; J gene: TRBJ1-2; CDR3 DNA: TGTGCCTGGAGTCCAAACACCGTTAACTATGGCTACACCTTC; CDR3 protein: CAWSPNTVNYGYTF
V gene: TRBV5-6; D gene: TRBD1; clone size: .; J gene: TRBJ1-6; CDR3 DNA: TGTGCCAGCAGCTTTGGGACAGGGCCTAATTCACCCCTCCACTTT; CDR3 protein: CASSFGTGPNSPLHF
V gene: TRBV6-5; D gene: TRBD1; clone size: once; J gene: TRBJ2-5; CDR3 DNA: TGTGCCAGCACCCCAAGGGGGCATCCGGAGACCCAGTACTTC; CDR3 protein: CASTPRGHPETQYF
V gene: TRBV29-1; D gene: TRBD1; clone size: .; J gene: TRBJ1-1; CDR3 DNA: TGCAGCGTTGAATTAATTAGGACAGGGGGCGGCCGGGCTTTCTTT; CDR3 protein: CSVELIRTGGGRAFF
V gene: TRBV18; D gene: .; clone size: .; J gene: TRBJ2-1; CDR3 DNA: TGTGCCAGCTCCGGGTACATAGGTGAGCAGTTCTTC; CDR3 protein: CASSGYIGEQFF
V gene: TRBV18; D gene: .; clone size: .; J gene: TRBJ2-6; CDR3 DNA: TGTGCCAGCTCAACAGCTAAGGACTCTGGGGCCAACGTCCTGACTTTC; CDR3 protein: CASSTAKDSGANVLTF
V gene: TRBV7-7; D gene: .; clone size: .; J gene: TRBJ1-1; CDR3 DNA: TGTGCCAGCAGCTTAGGGGGGGGAGGGAACACTGAAGCTTTCTTT; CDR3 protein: CASSLGGGGNTEAFF
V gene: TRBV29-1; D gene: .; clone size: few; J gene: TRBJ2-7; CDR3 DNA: TGCAGCGCTGGACAAACTTACGAGCAGTACTTC; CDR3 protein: CSAGQTYEQYF
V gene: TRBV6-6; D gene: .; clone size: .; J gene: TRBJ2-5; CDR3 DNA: TGTGCCAGCAAAGGTAGCGGCCAAGAGACCCAGTACTTC; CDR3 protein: CASKGSGQETQYF
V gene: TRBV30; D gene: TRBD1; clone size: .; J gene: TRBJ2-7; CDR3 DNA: TGTGCCTGGAGTAGCCCGGGACAGCGGAGCTACGAGCAGTACTTC; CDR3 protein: CAWSSPGQRSYEQYF
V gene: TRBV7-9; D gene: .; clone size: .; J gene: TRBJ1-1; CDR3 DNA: TGTGCCAGCAGCTTAATCCAGGGCACTGAAGCTTTCTTT; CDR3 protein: CASSLIQGTEAFF
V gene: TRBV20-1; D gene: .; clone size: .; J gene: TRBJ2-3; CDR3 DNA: TGCAGTGCTAGTCAGGGTACAGATACGCAGTATTTT; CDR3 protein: CSASQGTDTQYF
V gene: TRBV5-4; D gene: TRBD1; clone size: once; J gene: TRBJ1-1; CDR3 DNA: TGTGCCAGCAGAGGACAGGGCGCTGAAGCTTTCTTT; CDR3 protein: CASRGQGAEAFF
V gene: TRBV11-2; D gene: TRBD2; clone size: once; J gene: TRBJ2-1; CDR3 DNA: TGTGCCAGCAGCTTAACTAGTAGCGGGAGGGGGAATGAGCAGTTCTTC; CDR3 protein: CASSLTSSGRGNEQFF
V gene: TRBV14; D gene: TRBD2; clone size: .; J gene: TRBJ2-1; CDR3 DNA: TGTGCCAGCAGCCAACTTAGCGGGAGAAAGTCAAATGAGCAGTTCTTC; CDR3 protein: CASSQLSGRKSNEQFF
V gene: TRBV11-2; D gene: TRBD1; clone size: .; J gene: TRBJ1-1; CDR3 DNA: TGTGCCAGCAGCGCGTACAGGGGGCTCGCGGACACTGAAGCTTTCTTT; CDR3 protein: CASSAYRGLADTEAFF
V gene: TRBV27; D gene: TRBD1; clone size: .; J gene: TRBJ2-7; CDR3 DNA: TGTGCCAGCAGTTCCCTGGGGGGTGGACAGGGGGGCTACGAGCAGTACTTC; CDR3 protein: CASSSLGGGQGGYEQYF
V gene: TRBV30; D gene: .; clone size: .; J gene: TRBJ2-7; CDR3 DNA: TGTGCCTGGAGTGGGCAGTACGAGCAGTACTTC; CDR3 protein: CAWSGQYEQYF